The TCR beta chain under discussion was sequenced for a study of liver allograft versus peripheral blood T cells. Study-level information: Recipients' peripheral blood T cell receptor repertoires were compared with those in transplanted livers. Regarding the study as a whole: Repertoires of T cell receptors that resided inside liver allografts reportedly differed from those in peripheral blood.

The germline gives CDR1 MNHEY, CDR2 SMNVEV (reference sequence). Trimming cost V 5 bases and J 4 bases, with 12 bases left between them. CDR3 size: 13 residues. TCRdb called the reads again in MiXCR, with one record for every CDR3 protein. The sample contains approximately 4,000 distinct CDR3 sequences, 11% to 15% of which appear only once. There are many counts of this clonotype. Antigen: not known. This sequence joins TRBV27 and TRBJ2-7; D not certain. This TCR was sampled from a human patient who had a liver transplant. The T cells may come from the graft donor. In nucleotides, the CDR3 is TGTGCCAGCAGTCAATCAGTGCGATACGAGCAGTACTTC. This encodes CASSQSVRYEQYF.